This entry lists 17 T cell receptor beta chains sequenced from one sample in a study of T cell repertoires in cytomegalovirus infection. TCRdb independently ran MiXCR on the reads; one entry per CDR3 protein. The sample holds about 440,000 distinct CDR3 sequences, approximately 31% seen once. The source material was PBMCs. The source is a human donor in good health (CMV status not recorded). Some clones in this sample may be carry-over from other donors' samples.

The rearrangement uses TRBV12-3 or TRBV12-4 and TRBJ2-3; 7 nucleotides align to TRBD2. This CDR3 comprises 12 residues. J lost 15 bases, V lost 2 bases, and 8 bases had no gene match. The CDR3 DNA sequence: TGTGCCAGCAGTTTAAATGAGCGGGGTAAATATTTT. Its translation: CASSLNERGKYF.

This clonotype was recorded a few times. This chain joins TRBV29-1 and TRBJ1-1; D may be TRBD1 (5 bases). CDR1 and CDR2 (germline): SQVTM, ANQGSEA. Deletions cut 8 bases from V and 0 bases from J, with 19 bases between. The CDR3 is 15 residues long. CDR3 in amino acids: CSLYILDSLNTEAFF. The DNA for the CDR3 is TGCAGCTTATACATTCTAGACAGCCTGAACACTGAAGCTTTCTTT. The variable domain in full, with the rest retrieved from reference TRBV29-1 and TRBJ1-1, is SAVISQKPSRDICQRGTSLTIQCQVDSQVTMMFWYRQQPGQSLTLIATANQGSEATYESGFVIDKFPISRPNLTFSTLTVSNMSPEDSSIYLCSLYILDSLNTEAFFGQGTRLTVV.

This clonotype was recorded many times. The V and J genes are TRBV7-8 and TRBJ1-2, with TRBD1 identical over 7 bases. Germline V CDR1 and CDR2: SGHVS, FQNEAQ. V dropped 4 bases and J dropped 4; count of bases not matched to a gene: 18. The CDR3 spans 18 residues. CDR3 DNA: TGTGCCAGCAGCTCCACTAGCGCCCCGACAGGGTTCGGCTATGGCTACACCTTC. It specifies CASSSTSAPTGFGYGYTF.

Here the CDR3 reads CASRTEGRGEQYF. The CDR3 DNA follows: TGTGCCAGCAGGACTGAGGGGAGAGGCGAGCAGTACTTC. V is TRBV28 and J is TRBJ2-7; D possibly matches TRBD1 or TRBD2 (5 bases each). The germline CDR1 and CDR2 sequences are MDHEN and SYDVKM. There are 13 residues in the CDR3. Deletions cut 6 bases from V and 6 bases from J, with 15 bases between.

This clonotype has just a few counts. The CDR3 region has the DNA TGTGCCAGCAGTCACCCAGGGGGTGGAAACACTGAAGCTTTCTTT. Translating gives CASSHPGGGNTEAFF. The chain is built from TRBV25-1 and TRBJ1-1, with 7 bases that match TRBD1. The ends lost 5 bases at V and 2 bases at J; junction bases unmatched: 8. The CDR3 is 15 amino acids. Germline V gene lookup returns CDR1 MGHDK and CDR2 SYGVNS.

The J gene is TRBJ2-1, the V gene TRBV28; D assignment may be TRBD1 or TRBD2 (7 bases each). Germline V gene sequence: CDR1 MDHEN, CDR2 SYDVKM. The length of the CDR3 is 14 residues. Trimming removed 10 bases from V and 7 bases from J, with 20 bases in between. CDR3 protein: CATQGGVRGNEQFF. The CDR3 DNA is TGTGCCACCCAGGGGGGGGTTCGTGGTAATGAGCAGTTCTTC.

CDR3 in DNA: TGTGCCAGCAGCTTAAAAAGGTTTAGTGGCTACACCTTC. Its protein product is CASSLKRFSGYTF. The chain employs TRBV11-2 and TRBJ1-2; D is ambiguous. The CDR3 loop spans 13 amino acids. V lost 2 bases and J 7 bases, leaving 11 bases between the germline ends. The germline V gene has CDR1 SGHAT and CDR2 FQNNGV. Filled out from reference TRBV11-2 and TRBJ1-2, the complete variable domain reads EAGVAQSPRYKIIEKRQSVAFWCNPISGHATLYWYQQILGQGPKLLIQFQNNGVVDDSQLPKDRFSAERLKGVDSTLKIQPAKLEDSAVYLCASSLKRFSGYTFGSGTRLTVV.

The CDR3 is CASSISAGTQYF. In DNA, the CDR3 is TGTGCCAGTAGTATATCAGCCGGGACCCAGTACTTC. The chain combines TRBV19 with TRBJ2-5; D call uncertain. V lost 2 bases and J lost 7, with 8 bases in between. This CDR3 contains 12 residues. Germline V gene lookup returns CDR1 LNHDA and CDR2 SQIVND (reference sequence).

This clonotype occurred a few times. The chain uses TRBV6-5 and TRBJ1-2; TRBD1 matches at 9 bases. CDR1 and CDR2 (germline): MNHEY, SVGAGI. With 2 bases clipped from V and 2 bases from J, the junction kept 3 bases outside the gene matches. There are 15 residues in the CDR3. For the CDR3, the DNA is TGTGCCAGCAGTTACACCGGGACAGGGAACTATGGCTACACCTTC. Translation: CASSYTGTGNYGYTF.

The rearrangement joins TRBV6-5 to TRBJ2-1, with 7 bases aligning to TRBD1. The germline V gene encodes CDR1 MNHEY and CDR2 SVGAGI. The CDR3 is 16 amino acids. The junction had 3 bases not matched to a gene; V was cut back by 1 base and J by 0 bases. The CDR3: CASSYYRGSSYNEQFF. The CDR3 region has the DNA TGTGCCAGCAGTTACTACAGGGGTAGCTCCTACAATGAGCAGTTCTTC.

This clonotype was observed a handful of times. The CDR3 DNA sequence: TGCGCCAGCAGCCCCCTATCGGGGGACATTCAGTACTTC. It codes for CASSPLSGDIQYF. This sequence joins TRBV4-1 and TRBJ2-4; the D gene is possibly TRBD2 (6 bases). Germline V gives CDR1 MGHRA, CDR2 YSYEKL. Trimming stripped 4 bases from V and 8 bases from J, with 12 bases between. The CDR3 consists of 13 residues.

This clonotype was detected ten times or more. The gene calls are TRBV4-1 and TRBJ2-4; D uncertain. Germline lookup yields CDR1 MGHRA and CDR2 YSYEKL. V gave up 0 bases and J gave up 2 bases, with 11 bases separating them. This CDR3 is built from 16 residues. The CDR3 spells CASSQELSKSKNIQYF. CDR3 nucleotide sequence: TGCGCCAGCAGCCAAGAGCTTTCTAAGTCCAAAAACATTCAGTACTTC.

Comments on this clonotype: This CDR3 is missing its conserved last phenylalanine or tryptophan, likely due to a read error. The rearrangement links TRBV12-3 or TRBV12-4 to TRBJ1-5; unclear D gene. This CDR3 has 12 residues. The CDR3 DNA reads as TGTGACAGCAGCCGCCACAATCAGCCCCAGCATTTG. It yields the protein CDSSRHNQPQHL.

V is TRBV11-2 and J is TRBJ2-7; tentatively, D is TRBD1 (6 bases). The CDR3 length is 15 residues. The germline V and J ends were trimmed by 5 bases and 0 bases, with 14 bases remaining between them. Per the germline V gene, CDR1 is SGHAT and CDR2 is FQNNGV. This CDR3 is CASSDRTVSSYEQYF. CDR3 in DNA: TGTGCCAGCAGCGACAGGACAGTTAGCTCCTACGAGCAGTACTTC.

There are a few counts of this clonotype. The gene calls are TRBV6-1 and TRBJ2-5; the match to TRBD2 covers 11 bases. The V segment lost 6 bases and the J segment 2 bases; nucleotides outside the gene matches: 2. The CDR3 is 14 residues long. CDR1 is MNHNS, CDR2 SASEGT, per germline. The CDR3 is CASRGLAVQETQYF. The CDR3, as DNA: TGTGCCAGCAGGGGACTAGCGGTGCAAGAGACCCAGTACTTC.

This clonotype was counted only a few times. The V call is TRBV12-3 or TRBV12-4, the J call TRBJ2-1; 10 bases fit TRBD1. The CDR3 runs to 17 residues. Unmatched junction bases numbered 11, after V lost 6 bases and J lost 3 bases. DNA for the CDR3: TGTGCCAGCAGCAAATACGCCGGGACAGGGGTCTACAATGAGCAGTTCTTC. Translated: CASSKYAGTGVYNEQFF.

This clonotype was seen a few times. V usage is TRBV24-1 and J usage is TRBJ1-5; D perhaps matches TRBD1 (6 bases). CDR1 and CDR2 (germline): KGHDR, SFDVKD. CDR3 length: 14 amino acids. V lost 7 bases and J 6 bases, leaving 15 bases between the germline ends. CDR3 in DNA: TGTGCCACCAGCGGGCCAGGGGTGGTTCAGCCCCAGCATTTT. Its translation is CATSGPGVVQPQHF.